Following are 5 T cell receptor beta chains from one sample sequenced in a study of post-analysis software for immune sequencing data. General study findings and limits: Five TRBV segments were significantly more frequent in patients than in controls. TRBV5-6, TRBV5-1 and TRBV20-1 were among these segments.

Tagging with unique molecular identifiers was a feature of the TCR beta cDNA libraries. TCRdb used MiXCR to reprocess the PCR reads, holding one entry per CDR3 protein. The sample lists some 690,000 distinct CDR3 sequences; approximately 60% were seen once. These receptors have no known antigen. Sequenced material: blood. The receptors here all came from a girl aged 2-10 years with multiple sclerosis.

This clonotype was seen only a few times. J is TRBJ1-2 and V is TRBV29-1, with a weak D call TRBD1 (5 bases). V lost 6 bases, J lost 8 bases, and 19 bases lay in between. Germline CDR1 and CDR2: SQVTM and ANQGSEA. The CDR3 sequence is 13 residues long. CDR3 nucleotide sequence: TGCAGCGTCGAGACAGCCACGAACATAGGCTACACCTTC. Protein product: CSVETATNIGYTF. The variable domain in full, with the rest retrieved from reference TRBV29-1 and TRBJ1-2, is SAVISQKPSRDICQRGTSLTIQCQVDSQVTMMFWYRQQPGQSLTLIATANQGSEATYESGFVIDKFPISRPNLTFSTLTVSNMSPEDSSIYLCSVETATNIGYTFGSGTRLTVV.

The V and J genes are TRBV20-1 and TRBJ2-5, with 10 bases that match TRBD2. The CDR3 runs 16 residues. The V and J ends lost 6 bases and 2 bases, in that order; junction bases with no gene match: 12. CDR1 DFQATT and CDR2 SNEGSKA come from the germline V gene (reference sequence). The CDR3 is CSATQPSGRVQETQYF. The CDR3 nucleotides are TGCAGTGCGACGCAGCCGAGCGGGAGGGTACAAGAGACCCAGTACTTC.

The gene calls are TRBV9 and TRBJ1-1; no clear D. The CDR3 length is 12 residues. Trimming pared 2 bases from V and 7 bases from J, leaving 9 bases between. Germline V CDR1 and CDR2: SGDLS, YYNGEE. The CDR3 DNA is TGTGCCAGCAGCGTCACTAACGGTGAAGCTTTCTTT. It yields the protein CASSVTNGEAFF.

This rearrangement joins TRBV12-5 to TRBJ2-1; 8 nucleotides agree with TRBD1. The germline V gene encodes CDR1 LGHNT and CDR2 FRNRAP. The CDR3 has 14 amino acids. V lost 3 bases to trimming and J lost 7 bases; unmatched junction nucleotides: 5. The CDR3 here is CASGFGQGENEQFF. The CDR3 nucleotides read TGTGCTAGTGGTTTTGGACAGGGAGAGAATGAGCAGTTCTTC.

This clonotype came up a few times. This chain links TRBV10-3 with TRBJ2-1; 9 bases map to TRBD1. Germline CDR1 is ENHRY and CDR2 is SYGVKD. V shed 3 bases, J shed 5 bases, and the junction held 5 bases outside the gene matches. The CDR3 runs to 15 residues. CDR3 in DNA: TGTGCCATCAGTGAACCGGGACAGGGTCACAATGAGCAGTTCTTC. Protein product: CAISEPGQGHNEQFF.